This TCR beta chain came from a study of blood T cell repertoires in COVID-19. The CDR3 is made up of 12 amino acids. V was cut by 3 bases and J by 4 bases, with 4 bases left in between. Per the germline V gene, CDR1 is SEHNR and CDR2 is FQNEAQ (reference sequence). Some clones are missing from TCRdb's copy, which holds only in-frame ones; the method was immunoSEQ multiplex PCR. This table has about 86,000 clones, 87% appearing once. This sequence was found in a human donor in a cohort sampled during active COVID-19. The sample was peripheral blood. V usage is TRBV7-9 and J usage is TRBJ2-1; D gene uncertain. This CDR3 reads CASSFRYNEQFF. The DNA of the CDR3 is TGTGCCAGCAGCTTCAGGTACAATGAGCAGTTCTTC.